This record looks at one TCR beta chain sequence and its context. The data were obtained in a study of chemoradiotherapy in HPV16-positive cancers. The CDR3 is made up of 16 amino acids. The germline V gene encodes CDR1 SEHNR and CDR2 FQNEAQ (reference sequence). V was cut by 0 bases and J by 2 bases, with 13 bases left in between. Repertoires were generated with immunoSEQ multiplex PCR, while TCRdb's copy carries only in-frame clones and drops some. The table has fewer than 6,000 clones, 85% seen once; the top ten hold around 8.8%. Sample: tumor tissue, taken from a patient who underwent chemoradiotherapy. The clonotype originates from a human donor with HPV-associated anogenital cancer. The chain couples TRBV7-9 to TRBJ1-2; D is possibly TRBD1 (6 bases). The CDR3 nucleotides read TGTGCCAGCAGCTTAGCGCCAGGACAGACCAACTATGGCTACACCTTC. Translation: CASSLAPGQTNYGYTF. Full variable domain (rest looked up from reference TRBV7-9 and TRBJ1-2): DTGVSQNPRHKITKRGQNVTFRCDPISEHNRLYWYRQTLGQGPEFLTYFQNEAQLEKSRLLSDRFSAERPKGSFSTLEIQRTEQGDSAMYLCASSLAPGQTNYGYTFGSGTRLTVV.